One sample yielded the 19 T cell receptor beta chains listed below, sequenced in a study of T-cell reconstitution after alpha-beta-depleted transplantation in children. The library targeted TCRbeta and was prepared with unique molecular identifiers. TCRdb passed the PCR reads through MiXCR, listing each CDR3 protein once. The data hold a few hundred thousand distinct CDR3 sequences, with 13% observed a single time. The sample in question was PBMCs, mostly from graft donor cells, obtained 360 days after TCRalphabeta/CD19-depleted stem cell transplant. The receptors originated from a male patient aged 10 to 17 who had a stem cell transplant for acute myeloid leukemia, so the T cells may come from the graft donor.

The genes are TRBV7-3 and TRBJ2-7, with 16 positions matching TRBD2. The trim removed 5 bases at V and 0 bases at J, leaving 4 bases unmatched. Germline values: CDR1 SGHTA, CDR2 FQGTGA. The CDR3 runs 17 residues. The CDR3 loop is CASSPGTSGRASYEQYF. For the CDR3, the DNA is TGTGCCAGCAGCCCAGGGACTAGCGGGAGGGCCTCCTACGAGCAGTACTTC.

The chain links TRBV2 to TRBJ2-7; TRBD1 matches at 7 bases. The CDR3 sequence is 16 residues long. The V and J ends lost 0 bases and 2 bases, in that order; junction bases with no gene match: 7. Germline loops: CDR1 SNHLY, CDR2 FYNNEI. CDR3 coding DNA: TGTGCCAGCAGTGAAGCCCCCGGGACAGTTACCTACGAGCAGTACTTC. This translates into CASSEAPGTVTYEQYF.

The chain combines TRBV21-1 with TRBJ1-4; TRBD1 is the table's D call and was not checked against the DNA. TRBV21-1 is tagged as a pseudogene. CDR3 length: 16 amino acids. The chain's CDR3 is CASSTKGQETNEKLFF. As DNA, the CDR3 is TGTGCCAGCAGCACAAAAGGACAGGAAACTAATGAAAAACTGTTTTTT.

Comment on this clonotype: Possible read error: a much larger clone is one base away. The gene calls are TRBV9 and TRBJ2-1; D ambiguous. Trimming left V 0 bases short and J 3 bases short, with 1 base between. The V gene's germline CDR1 is SGDLS and CDR2 YYNGEE. The CDR3 runs 12 residues. The chain's CDR3 is CASSVDYNEQFF. The DNA of the CDR3 is TGTGCCAGCAGCGTAGACTACAATGAGCAGTTCTTC.

This clonotype was picked up a small number of times. V and J are TRBV5-1 and TRBJ2-3; D uncertain. This CDR3 region has 18 residues. Trimming removed 0 bases at V and 0 bases at J, with 17 bases between. Germline CDR1 reads SGHRS; CDR2 reads YFSETQ. The CDR3 loop is CASSLDSLPSTSTDTQYF. Here the CDR3 DNA reads TGCGCCAGCAGCTTGGACAGCTTACCATCTACTAGCACAGATACGCAGTATTTT.

This clonotype was observed a handful of times. V usage is TRBV4-2 and J usage is TRBJ2-7; D is possibly TRBD1 (6 bases). The CDR3 runs 13 residues. Germline V CDR1 and CDR2: LGHNA, YNFKEQ. The V end was cut by 3 bases, the J end by 4 bases, with 10 bases between. The CDR3 DNA reads as TGTGCCAGCAGCCACCGACAGGATTACGAGCAGTACTTC. It encodes CASSHRQDYEQYF.

This clonotype was counted only a few times. The chain couples TRBV7-6 to TRBJ2-1; D gene uncertain. The ends were cut back, 1 base at V and 7 bases at J, with 8 bases in the middle. This CDR3 has 13 amino acids. Germline-derived CDR1 and CDR2 are SGHVS and FNYEAQ. The DNA of the CDR3 is TGTGCCAGCAGCTTAGTGGCCAAAAATGAGCAGTTCTTC. Protein: CASSLVAKNEQFF.

This clonotype was seen repeatedly, ten times or more. The genes are TRBV28 and TRBJ2-3; TRBD1 matches at 7 bases. The CDR3 is made up of 13 amino acids. The ends lost 7 bases at V and 6 bases at J; junction bases unmatched: 7. CDR1 MDHEN and CDR2 SYDVKM come from the germline V gene. The CDR3 coding sequence is TGTGCCAGCAATGACAGGGAAATGGATACGCAGTATTTT. Amino acids: CASNDREMDTQYF.

In this sample, this clonotype turned up a few times. One junction end does not reproduce the germline sequence, and a read error may be involved. The rearrangement joins TRBV7-7 to TRBJ2-3, with 8 nucleotides matching TRBD1. The CDR3 spans 15 residues. CDR1 and CDR2 from the germline V gene are SSHAT and FNYEAQ (reference sequence). The CDR3 DNA reads TGTGCTAGCAGCTTAGGGACAGGAACCTCAGATACGCAGTATTTT. Its translation is CASSLGTGTSDTQYF.

This chain connects TRBV6-2 or TRBV6-3 to TRBJ2-2; the match to TRBD1 covers 7 bases. Germline V gene lookup returns CDR1 MNHEY and CDR2 SVGEGT. V was clipped by 0 bases and J by 6 bases; unmatched bases: 4. The CDR3 runs 15 residues. CDR3 sequence reads: CASSYSQDRSGELFF. CDR3 nucleotide sequence: TGTGCCAGCAGTTACTCTCAGGACAGGTCCGGGGAGCTGTTTTTT.

This clonotype was observed a few times. The chain couples TRBV29-1 to TRBJ1-1; no clear D. The CDR3 extends over 13 amino acids. Trimming pared 5 bases from V and 0 bases from J, leaving 10 bases between. The germline gives CDR1 SQVTM, CDR2 ANQGSEA. CDR3: CSVWRALNTEAFF. The DNA of the CDR3 is TGCAGCGTTTGGAGGGCCCTGAACACTGAAGCTTTCTTT.

The gene calls are TRBV4-3 and TRBJ2-7; TRBD1 aligns across 11 bases. Germline V gene sequence: CDR1 LGHNA, CDR2 YSLEER. CDR3 length: 18 amino acids. V gave up 4 bases and J gave up 3 bases; unmatched junction bases: 14. Here the CDR3 reads CASSPGQGARGNLYEQYF. CDR3 sequence (DNA): TGCGCCAGCAGCCCAGGACAGGGGGCGCGTGGGAACCTCTACGAGCAGTACTTC.

CDR3 bases: TGTGCCAGCAGCGTAGAACTAGCGGGCGGGGGAGGGGAGCAGTTCTTC. It codes for CASSVELAGGGGEQFF. The gene calls are TRBV9 and TRBJ2-1, with 9 nucleotides matching TRBD2. J lost 10 bases, V lost 0 bases, and 11 bases had no gene match. CDR1 is SGDLS and CDR2 is YYNGEE in the germline V gene. The CDR3 is 16 amino acids. The full variable domain, its missing parts supplied by reference TRBV9 and TRBJ2-1, is DSGVTQTPKHLITATGQRVTLRCSPRSGDLSVYWYQQSLDQGLQFLIQYYNGEERAKGNILERFSAQQFPDLHSELNLSSLELGDSALYFCASSVELAGGGGEQFFGPGTRLTVL.

A few counts support this clonotype. V is TRBV7-2 and J is TRBJ2-7; 8 nucleotides agree with TRBD1. CDR1 is SGHTA and CDR2 is FQGNSA in the germline V gene. The CDR3 has 15 amino acids. V gave up 5 bases and J gave up 3 bases; unmatched junction bases: 9. This CDR3 is CASSTTGGTIYEQYF. DNA of the CDR3: TGTGCCAGCAGCACAACAGGGGGTACGATCTACGAGCAGTACTTC.

This clonotype was seen ten or more times. The chain couples TRBV20-1 to TRBJ2-2; D remains unclear. CDR1 is DFQATT and CDR2 is SNEGSKA in the germline V gene (reference sequence). The CDR3 is 14 amino acids. V was trimmed by 3 bases and J by 5 bases, leaving 13 bases between them. The CDR3 DNA reads as TGCAGTGCTAGCCGAAGGGCACGAACCGGGGAGCTGTTTTTT. Its protein is CSASRRARTGELFF.

This clonotype has more than one count but fewer than ten. The chain employs TRBV6-2 or TRBV6-3 and TRBJ2-7, with TRBD1 matching over 9 bases. The CDR3 consists of 17 residues. Germline values: CDR1 MNHEY, CDR2 SVGEGT. The junction had 10 bases not matched to a gene; V was cut back by 4 bases and J by 0 bases. CDR3 residues: CASSWVSGTGPSYEQYF. The CDR3 nucleotides are TGTGCCAGCAGTTGGGTATCCGGGACAGGGCCCTCCTACGAGCAGTACTTC.

The chain couples TRBV11-2 to TRBJ2-4; D is unclear. Germline V gives CDR1 SGHAT, CDR2 FQNNGV. This CDR3 contains 14 residues. Trimming pared 1 base from V and 6 bases from J, leaving 10 bases between. CDR3: CASSLVDDSNIQYF. CDR3 bases: TGTGCCAGCAGCTTAGTCGATGACTCAAACATTCAGTACTTC.

This clonotype was seen a handful of times. The chain couples TRBV12-3 or TRBV12-4 to TRBJ2-7; 8 bases line up with TRBD2. J gave up 2 bases and V 5 bases, and 5 bases lay outside the gene matches. This CDR3 has 14 amino acids. Here the CDR3 DNA reads TGTGCCAGCAGTCTTAGCGGGGACGCCTACGAGCAGTACTTC. Protein sequence: CASSLSGDAYEQYF.

This clonotype was recorded many times. The CDR3 sequence: CASSQESGGQFYNEQFF. CDR3 bases: TGTGCCAGCAGCCAAGAGTCGGGAGGCCAATTCTACAATGAGCAGTTCTTC. This rearrangement joins TRBV4-2 to TRBJ2-1; 7 nucleotides match TRBD2. Germline V gene sequence: CDR1 LGHNA, CDR2 YNFKEQ. V gave up 0 bases and J gave up 3 bases; unmatched junction bases: 8. The CDR3 has 17 amino acids.